This TCR beta chain was recorded in a study of T cell repertoires in aging, cancer and after chemotherapy. Study information: Glioblastoma patients receiving temozolomide-based therapy gave paired samples before and after chemotherapy. Whole-study findings and limits: In each cancer cohort, median generation probability increased across chemotherapy, suggesting thymic output rebounded.

CDR3 length: 15 residues. J gave up 1 base and V 0 bases, and 3 bases lay outside the gene matches. In germline, CDR1 is SGHDT, CDR2 YYEEEE. As concerns this clonotype: Its target is unknown.

Rearranged V-D-J TRB sequences were amplified with a mixed TRB-A/B primer pool. TCRdb reanalysed the multiplex PCR reads using MiXCR and keeps one entry per CDR3 protein. This table holds several thousand distinct CDR3 sequences, 25% to 30% found once. TCR beta rearrangements were amplified from peripheral blood genomic DNA. The sample taken for sequencing was blood. The receptor was isolated from a human donor with a solid tumor. The V and J genes are TRBV5-6 and TRBJ2-7, with TRBD1 matching over 8 bases. In nucleotides, the CDR3 is TGTGCCAGCAGCTTGGGGACAGGGAGGTCCTACGAGCAGTACTTC. It codes for CASSLGTGRSYEQYF.